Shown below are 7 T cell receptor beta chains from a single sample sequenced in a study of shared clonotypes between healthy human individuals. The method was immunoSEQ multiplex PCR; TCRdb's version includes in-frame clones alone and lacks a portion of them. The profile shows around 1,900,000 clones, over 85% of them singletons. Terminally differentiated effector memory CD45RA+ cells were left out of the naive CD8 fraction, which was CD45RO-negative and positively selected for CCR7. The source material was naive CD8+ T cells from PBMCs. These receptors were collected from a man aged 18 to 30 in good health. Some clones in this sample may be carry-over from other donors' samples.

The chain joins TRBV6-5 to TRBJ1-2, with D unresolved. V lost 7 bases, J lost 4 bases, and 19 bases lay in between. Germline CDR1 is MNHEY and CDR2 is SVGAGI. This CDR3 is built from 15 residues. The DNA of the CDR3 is TGTGCCAGCACCACAAGAGTGGGCCAATTCTATGGCTACACCTTC. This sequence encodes CASTTRVGQFYGYTF.

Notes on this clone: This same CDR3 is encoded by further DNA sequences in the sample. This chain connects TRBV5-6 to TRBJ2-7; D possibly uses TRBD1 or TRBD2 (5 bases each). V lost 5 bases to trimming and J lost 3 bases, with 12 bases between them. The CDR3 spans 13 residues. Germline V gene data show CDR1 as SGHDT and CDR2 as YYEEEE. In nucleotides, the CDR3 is TGTGCCAGCAGTTCCGGGACCAGCTACGAGCAGTACTTC. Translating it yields CASSSGTSYEQYF.

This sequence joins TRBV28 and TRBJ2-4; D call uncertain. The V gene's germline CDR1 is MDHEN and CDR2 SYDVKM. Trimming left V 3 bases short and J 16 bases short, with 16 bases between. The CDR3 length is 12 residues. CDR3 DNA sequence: TGTGCCAGCAGTTTTAAAGTCACTCCCCTTTACTTC. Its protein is CASSFKVTPLYF.

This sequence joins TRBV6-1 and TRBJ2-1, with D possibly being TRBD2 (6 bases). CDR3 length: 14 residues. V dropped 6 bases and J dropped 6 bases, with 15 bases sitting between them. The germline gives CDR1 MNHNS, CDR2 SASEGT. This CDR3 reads CASSSSVSGNEQFF. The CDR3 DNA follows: TGTGCCAGCAGCTCTAGCGTCTCAGGCAATGAGCAGTTCTTC.

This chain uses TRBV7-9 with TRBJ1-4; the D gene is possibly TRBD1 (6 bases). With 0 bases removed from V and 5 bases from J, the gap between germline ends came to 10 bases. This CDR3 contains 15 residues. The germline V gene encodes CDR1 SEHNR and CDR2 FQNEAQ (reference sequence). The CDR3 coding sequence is TGTGCCAGCAGCTTAGCGCGGGACAAAAATGAAAAACTGTTTTTT. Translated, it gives CASSLARDKNEKLFF.

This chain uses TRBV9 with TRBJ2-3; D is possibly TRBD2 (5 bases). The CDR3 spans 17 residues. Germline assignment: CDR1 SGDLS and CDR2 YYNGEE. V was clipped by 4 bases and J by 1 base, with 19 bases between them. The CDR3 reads CASSHSHGGGGTDTQYF. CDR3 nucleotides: TGTGCCAGCAGCCACAGCCATGGAGGTGGGGGCACAGATACGCAGTATTTT.

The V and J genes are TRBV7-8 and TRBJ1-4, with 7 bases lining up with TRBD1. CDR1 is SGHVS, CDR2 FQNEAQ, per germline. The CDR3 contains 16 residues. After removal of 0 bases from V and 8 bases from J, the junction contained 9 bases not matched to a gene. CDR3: CASSLASGRGREKLFF. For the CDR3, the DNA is TGTGCCAGCAGCTTAGCTTCAGGCAGGGGGAGAGAAAAACTGTTTTTT.